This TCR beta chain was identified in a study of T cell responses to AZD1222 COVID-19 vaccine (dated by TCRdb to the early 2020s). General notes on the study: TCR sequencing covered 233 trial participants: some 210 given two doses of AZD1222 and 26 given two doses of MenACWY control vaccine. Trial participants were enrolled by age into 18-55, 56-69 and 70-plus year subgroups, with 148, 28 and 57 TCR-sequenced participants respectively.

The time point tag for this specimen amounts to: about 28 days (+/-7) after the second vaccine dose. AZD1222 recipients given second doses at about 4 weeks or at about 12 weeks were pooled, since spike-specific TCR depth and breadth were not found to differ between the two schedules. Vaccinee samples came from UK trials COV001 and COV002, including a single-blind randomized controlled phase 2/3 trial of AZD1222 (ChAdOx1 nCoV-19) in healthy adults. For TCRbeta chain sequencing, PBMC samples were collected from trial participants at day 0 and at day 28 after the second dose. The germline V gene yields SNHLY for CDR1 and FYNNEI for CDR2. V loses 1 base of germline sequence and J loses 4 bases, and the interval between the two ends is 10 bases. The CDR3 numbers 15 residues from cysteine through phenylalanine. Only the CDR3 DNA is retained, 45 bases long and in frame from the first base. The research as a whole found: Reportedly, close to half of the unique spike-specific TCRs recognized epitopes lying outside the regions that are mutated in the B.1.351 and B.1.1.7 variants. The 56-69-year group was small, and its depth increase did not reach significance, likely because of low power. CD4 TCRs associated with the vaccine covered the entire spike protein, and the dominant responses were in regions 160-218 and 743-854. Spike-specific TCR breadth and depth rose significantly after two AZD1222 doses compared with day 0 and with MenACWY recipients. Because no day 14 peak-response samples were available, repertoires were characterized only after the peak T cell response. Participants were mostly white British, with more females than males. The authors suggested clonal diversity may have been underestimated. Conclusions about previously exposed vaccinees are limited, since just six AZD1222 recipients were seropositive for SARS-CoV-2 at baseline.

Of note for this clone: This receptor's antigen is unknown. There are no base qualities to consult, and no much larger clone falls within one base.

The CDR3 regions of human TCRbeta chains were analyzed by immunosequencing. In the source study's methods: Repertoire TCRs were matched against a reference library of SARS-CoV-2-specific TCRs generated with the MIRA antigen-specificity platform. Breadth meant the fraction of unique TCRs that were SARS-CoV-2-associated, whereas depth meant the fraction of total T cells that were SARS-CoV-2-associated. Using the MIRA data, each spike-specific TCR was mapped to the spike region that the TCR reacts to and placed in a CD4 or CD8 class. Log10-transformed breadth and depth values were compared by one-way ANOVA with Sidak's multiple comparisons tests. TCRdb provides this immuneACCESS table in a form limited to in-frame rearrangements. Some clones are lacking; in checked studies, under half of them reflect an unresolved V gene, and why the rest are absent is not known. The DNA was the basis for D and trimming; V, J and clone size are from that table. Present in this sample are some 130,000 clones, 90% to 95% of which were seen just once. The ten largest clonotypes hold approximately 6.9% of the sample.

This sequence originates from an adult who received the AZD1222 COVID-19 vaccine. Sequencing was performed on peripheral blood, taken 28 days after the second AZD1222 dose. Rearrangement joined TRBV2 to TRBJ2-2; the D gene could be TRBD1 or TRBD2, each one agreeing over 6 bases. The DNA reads TGTGCCAGCAGTGAAGGGGGGGCGAGCACCGGGGAGCTGTTTTTT. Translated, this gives CASSEGGASTGELFF.